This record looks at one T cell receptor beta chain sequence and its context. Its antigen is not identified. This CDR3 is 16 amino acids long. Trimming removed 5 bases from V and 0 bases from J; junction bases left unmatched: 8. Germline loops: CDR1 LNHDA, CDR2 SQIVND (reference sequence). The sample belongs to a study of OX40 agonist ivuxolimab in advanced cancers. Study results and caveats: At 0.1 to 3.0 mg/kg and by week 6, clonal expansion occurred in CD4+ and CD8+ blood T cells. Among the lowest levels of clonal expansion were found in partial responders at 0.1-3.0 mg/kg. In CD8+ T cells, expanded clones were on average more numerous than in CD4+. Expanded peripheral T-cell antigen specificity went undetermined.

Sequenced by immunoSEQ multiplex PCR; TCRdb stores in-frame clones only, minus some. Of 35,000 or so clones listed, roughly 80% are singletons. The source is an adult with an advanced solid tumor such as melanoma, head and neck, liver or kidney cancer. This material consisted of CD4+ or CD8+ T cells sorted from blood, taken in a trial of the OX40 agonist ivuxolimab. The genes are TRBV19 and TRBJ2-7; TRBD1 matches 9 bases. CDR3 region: CASSLHGTGSSYEQYF. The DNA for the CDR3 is TGTGCCAGTAGTCTCCACGGGACAGGGAGCTCCTACGAGCAGTACTTC.